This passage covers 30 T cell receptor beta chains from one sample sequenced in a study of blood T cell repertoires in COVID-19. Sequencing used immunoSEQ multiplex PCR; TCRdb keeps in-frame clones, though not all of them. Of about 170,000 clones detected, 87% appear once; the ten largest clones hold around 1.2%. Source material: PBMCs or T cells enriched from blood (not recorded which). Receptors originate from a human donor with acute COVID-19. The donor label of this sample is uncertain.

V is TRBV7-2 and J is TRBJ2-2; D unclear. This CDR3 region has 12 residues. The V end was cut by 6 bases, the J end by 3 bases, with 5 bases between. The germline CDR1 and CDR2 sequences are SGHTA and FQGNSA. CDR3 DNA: TGTGCCAGCAGTCAGGACACCGGGGAGCTGTTTTTT. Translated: CASSQDTGELFF.

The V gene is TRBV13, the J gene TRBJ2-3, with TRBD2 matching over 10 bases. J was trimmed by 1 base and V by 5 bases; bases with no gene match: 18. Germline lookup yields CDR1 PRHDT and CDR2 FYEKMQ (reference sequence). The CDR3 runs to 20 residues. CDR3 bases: TGTGCCAGCAGCCACTTCCTGGGAGCGGGGGGGCCAAGTCGCACAGATACGCAGTATTTT. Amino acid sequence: CASSHFLGAGGPSRTDTQYF.

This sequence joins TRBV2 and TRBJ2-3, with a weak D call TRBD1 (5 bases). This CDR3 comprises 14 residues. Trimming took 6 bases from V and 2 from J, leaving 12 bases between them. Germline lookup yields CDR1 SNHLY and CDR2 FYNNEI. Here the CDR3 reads CASRWGRATDTQYF. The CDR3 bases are TGTGCCAGCAGATGGGGCAGGGCCACAGATACGCAGTATTTT.

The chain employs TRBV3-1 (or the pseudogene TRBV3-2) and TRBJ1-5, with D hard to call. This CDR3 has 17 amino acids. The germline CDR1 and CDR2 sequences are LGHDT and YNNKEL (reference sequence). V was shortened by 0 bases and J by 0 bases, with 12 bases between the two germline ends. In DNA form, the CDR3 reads TGTGCCAGCAGCCAAGATCGCGGCTATTATAGCAATCAGCCCCAGCATTTT. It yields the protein CASSQDRGYYSNQPQHF.

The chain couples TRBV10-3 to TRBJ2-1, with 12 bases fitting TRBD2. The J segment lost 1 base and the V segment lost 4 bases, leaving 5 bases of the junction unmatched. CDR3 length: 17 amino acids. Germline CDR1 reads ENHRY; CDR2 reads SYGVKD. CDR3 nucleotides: TGTGCCATCAGTGGGGGACTAGCGGGCCCTTCCTACAATGAGCAGTTCTTC. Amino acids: CAISGGLAGPSYNEQFF.

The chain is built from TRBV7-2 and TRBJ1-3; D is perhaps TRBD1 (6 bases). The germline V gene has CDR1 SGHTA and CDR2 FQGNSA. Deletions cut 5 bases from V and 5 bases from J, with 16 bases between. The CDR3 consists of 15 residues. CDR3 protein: CASSRTGTSRNTIYF. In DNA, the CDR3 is TGTGCCAGCAGCCGGACGGGGACAAGTAGAAACACCATATATTTT.

CDR3 DNA: TGTGCCAGCAGTTACTCACCGACAGGGGTGGATGAAAAACTGTTTTTT. This translates into CASSYSPTGVDEKLFF. The chain has TRBV6-5 and TRBJ1-4, with TRBD1 matching over 8 bases. CDR1 and CDR2 (germline): MNHEY, SVGAGI. The V and J ends lost 0 bases and 6 bases, in that order; junction bases with no gene match: 6. The CDR3 runs to 16 residues.

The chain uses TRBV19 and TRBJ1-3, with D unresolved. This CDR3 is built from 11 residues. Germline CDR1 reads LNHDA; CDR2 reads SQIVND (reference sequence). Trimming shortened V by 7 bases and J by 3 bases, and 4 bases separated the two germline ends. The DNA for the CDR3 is TGTGCCAGTACCTTTGGAAACACCATATATTTT. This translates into CASTFGNTIYF.

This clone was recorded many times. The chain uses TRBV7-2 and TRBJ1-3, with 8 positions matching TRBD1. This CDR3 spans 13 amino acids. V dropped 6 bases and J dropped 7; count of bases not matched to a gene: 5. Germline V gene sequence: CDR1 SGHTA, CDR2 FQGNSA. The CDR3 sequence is CASSVQGVNTIYF. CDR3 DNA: TGTGCCAGCAGTGTACAGGGGGTTAACACCATATATTTT.

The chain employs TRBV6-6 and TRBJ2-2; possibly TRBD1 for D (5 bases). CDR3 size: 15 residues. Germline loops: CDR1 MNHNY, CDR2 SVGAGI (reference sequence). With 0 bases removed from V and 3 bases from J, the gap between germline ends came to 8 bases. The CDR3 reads CASSYSRGDTGELFF. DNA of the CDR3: TGTGCCAGCAGTTACTCTAGGGGCGACACCGGGGAGCTGTTTTTT.

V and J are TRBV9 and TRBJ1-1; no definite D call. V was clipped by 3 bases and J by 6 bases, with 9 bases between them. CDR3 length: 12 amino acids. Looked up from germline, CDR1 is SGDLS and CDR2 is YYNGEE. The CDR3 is CASSGREAEAFF. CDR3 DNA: TGTGCCAGCAGCGGTCGGGAGGCTGAAGCTTTCTTT.

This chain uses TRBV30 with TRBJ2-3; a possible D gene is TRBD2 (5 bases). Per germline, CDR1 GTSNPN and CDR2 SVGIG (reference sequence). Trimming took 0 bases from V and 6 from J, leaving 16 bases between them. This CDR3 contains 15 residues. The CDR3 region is CAWSVPGGRGDTQYF. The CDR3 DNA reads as TGTGCCTGGAGTGTACCCGGTGGGAGAGGGGATACGCAGTATTTT.

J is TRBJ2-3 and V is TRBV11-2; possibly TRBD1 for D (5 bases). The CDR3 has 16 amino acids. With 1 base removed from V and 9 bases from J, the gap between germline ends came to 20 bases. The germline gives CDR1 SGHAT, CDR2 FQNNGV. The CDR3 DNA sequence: TGTGCCAGCAGCTTAGCACTCCCCCAGGCCCAGGGCACGCAGTATTTT. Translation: CASSLALPQAQGTQYF.

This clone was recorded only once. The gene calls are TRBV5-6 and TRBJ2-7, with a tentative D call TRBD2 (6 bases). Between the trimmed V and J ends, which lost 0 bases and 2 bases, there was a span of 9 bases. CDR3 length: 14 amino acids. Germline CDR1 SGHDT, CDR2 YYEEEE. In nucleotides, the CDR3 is TGTGCCAGCAGCTTGGAGCGGGTTACCTACGAGCAGTACTTC. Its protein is CASSLERVTYEQYF. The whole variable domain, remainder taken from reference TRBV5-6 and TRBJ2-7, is DAGVTQSPTHLIKTRGQQVTLRCSPKSGHDTVSWYQQALGQGPQFIFQYYEEEERQRGNFPDRFSGHQFPNYSSELNVNALLLGDSALYLCASSLERVTYEQYFGPGTRLTVT.

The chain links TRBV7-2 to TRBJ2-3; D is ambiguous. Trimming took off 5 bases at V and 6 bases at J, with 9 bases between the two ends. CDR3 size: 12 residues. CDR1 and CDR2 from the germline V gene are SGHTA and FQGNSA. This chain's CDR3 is CASSQRLDTQYF. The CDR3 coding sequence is TGTGCCAGCAGCCAAAGACTGGATACGCAGTATTTT.

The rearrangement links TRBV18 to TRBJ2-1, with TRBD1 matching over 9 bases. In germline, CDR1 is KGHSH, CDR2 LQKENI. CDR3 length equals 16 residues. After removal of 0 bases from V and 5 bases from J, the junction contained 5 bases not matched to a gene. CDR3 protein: CASSPPGQGPNNEQFF. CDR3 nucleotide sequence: TGTGCCAGCTCACCACCGGGACAGGGACCTAACAATGAGCAGTTCTTC.

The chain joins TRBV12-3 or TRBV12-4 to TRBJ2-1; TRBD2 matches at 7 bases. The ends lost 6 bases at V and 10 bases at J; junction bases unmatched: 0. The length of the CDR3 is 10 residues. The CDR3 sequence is CASRGGEQFF. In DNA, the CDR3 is TGTGCCAGCAGGGGGGGGGAGCAGTTCTTC.

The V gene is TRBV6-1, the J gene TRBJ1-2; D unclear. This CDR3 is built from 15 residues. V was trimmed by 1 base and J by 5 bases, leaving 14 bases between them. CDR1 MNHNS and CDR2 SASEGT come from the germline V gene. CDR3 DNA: TGTGCCAGCAGTGAAGAGATACTCTATCCGTATGGCTACACCTTC. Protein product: CASSEEILYPYGYTF.

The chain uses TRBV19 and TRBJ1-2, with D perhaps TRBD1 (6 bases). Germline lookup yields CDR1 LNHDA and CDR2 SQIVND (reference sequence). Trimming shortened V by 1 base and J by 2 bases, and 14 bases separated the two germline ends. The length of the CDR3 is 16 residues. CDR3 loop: CASSIGWRQGNYGYTF. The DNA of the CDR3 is TGTGCCAGTAGTATAGGGTGGAGGCAGGGGAACTATGGCTACACCTTC.

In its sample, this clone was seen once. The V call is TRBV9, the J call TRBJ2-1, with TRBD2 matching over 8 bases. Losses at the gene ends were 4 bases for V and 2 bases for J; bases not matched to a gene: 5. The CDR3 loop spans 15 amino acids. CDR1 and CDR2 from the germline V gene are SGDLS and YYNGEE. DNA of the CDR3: TGTGCCAGCAGCCCCCACGGGGGGGCCTACAATGAGCAGTTCTTC. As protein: CASSPHGGAYNEQFF.

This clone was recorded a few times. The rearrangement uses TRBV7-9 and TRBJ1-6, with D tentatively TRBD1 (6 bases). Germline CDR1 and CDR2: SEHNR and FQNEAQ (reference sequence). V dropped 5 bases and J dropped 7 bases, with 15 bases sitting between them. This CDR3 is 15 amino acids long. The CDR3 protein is CASSLGGARNSPLHF. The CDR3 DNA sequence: TGTGCCAGCAGCCTCGGGGGGGCAAGGAATTCACCCCTCCACTTT.

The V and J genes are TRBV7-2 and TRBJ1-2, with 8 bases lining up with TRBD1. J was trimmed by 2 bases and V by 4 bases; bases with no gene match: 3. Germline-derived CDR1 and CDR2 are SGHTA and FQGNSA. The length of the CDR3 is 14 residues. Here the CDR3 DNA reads TGTGCCAGCAGCTGGGACAGGCCGAACTATGGCTACACCTTC. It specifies CASSWDRPNYGYTF. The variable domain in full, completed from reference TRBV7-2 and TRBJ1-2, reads GAGVSQSPSNKVTEKGKDVELRCDPISGHTALYWYRQSLGQGLEFLIYFQGNSAPDKSGLPSDRFSAERTGGSVSTLTIQRTQQEDSAVYLCASSWDRPNYGYTFGSGTRLTVV.

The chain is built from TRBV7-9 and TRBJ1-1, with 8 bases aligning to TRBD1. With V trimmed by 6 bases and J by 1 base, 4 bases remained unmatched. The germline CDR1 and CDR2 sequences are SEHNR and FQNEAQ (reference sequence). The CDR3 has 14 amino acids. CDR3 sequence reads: CASRQGGRNTEAFF. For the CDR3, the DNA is TGTGCCAGCAGACAGGGGGGGAGGAACACTGAAGCTTTCTTT. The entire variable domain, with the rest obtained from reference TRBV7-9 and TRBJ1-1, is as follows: DTGVSQNPRHKITKRGQNVTFRCDPISEHNRLYWYRQTLGQGPEFLTYFQNEAQLEKSRLLSDRFSAERPKGSFSTLEIQRTEQGDSAMYLCASRQGGRNTEAFFGQGTRLTVV.

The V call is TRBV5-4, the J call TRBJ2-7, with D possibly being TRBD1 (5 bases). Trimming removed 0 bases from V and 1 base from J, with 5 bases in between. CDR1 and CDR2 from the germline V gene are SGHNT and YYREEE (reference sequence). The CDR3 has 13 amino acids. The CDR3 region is CASSLDRSYEQYF. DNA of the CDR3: TGTGCCAGCAGCTTGGACAGGTCCTACGAGCAGTACTTC.

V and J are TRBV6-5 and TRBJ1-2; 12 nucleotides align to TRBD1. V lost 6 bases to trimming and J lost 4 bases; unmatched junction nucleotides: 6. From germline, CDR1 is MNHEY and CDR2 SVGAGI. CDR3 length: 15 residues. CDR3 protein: CASSPRDRGLYGYTF. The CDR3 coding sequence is TGTGCCAGCAGCCCGAGGGACAGGGGGCTCTATGGCTACACCTTC.

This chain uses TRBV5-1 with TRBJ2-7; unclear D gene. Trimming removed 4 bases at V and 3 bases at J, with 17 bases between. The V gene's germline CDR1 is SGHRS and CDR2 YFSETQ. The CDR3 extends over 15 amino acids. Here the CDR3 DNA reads TGCGCCAGCAGCCCTGGTGAGGCGAAGGTCTACGAGCAGTACTTC. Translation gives CASSPGEAKVYEQYF. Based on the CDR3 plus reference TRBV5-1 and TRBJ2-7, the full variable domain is KAGVTQTPRYLIKTRGQQVTLSCSPISGHRSVSWYQQTPGQGLQFLFEYFSETQRNKGNFPGRFSGRQFSNSRSEMNVSTLELGDSALYLCASSPGEAKVYEQYFGPGTRLTVT.

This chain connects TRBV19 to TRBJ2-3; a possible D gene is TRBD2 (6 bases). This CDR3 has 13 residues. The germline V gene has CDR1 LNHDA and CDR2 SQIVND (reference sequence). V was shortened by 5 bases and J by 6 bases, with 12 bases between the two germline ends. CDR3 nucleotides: TGTGCCAGTAGTTCAGCTAGCGTTGATACGCAGTATTTT. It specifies CASSSASVDTQYF.

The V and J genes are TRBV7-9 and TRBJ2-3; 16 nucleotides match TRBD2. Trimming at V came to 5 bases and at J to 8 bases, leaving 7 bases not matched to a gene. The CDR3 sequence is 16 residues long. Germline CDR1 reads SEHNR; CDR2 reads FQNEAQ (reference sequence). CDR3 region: CASSHGTSGGAGTQYF. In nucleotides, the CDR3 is TGTGCCAGCAGCCATGGGACTAGCGGGGGGGCTGGTACGCAGTATTTT. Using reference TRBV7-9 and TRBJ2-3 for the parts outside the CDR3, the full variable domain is DTGVSQNPRHKITKRGQNVTFRCDPISEHNRLYWYRQTLGQGPEFLTYFQNEAQLEKSRLLSDRFSAERPKGSFSTLEIQRTEQGDSAMYLCASSHGTSGGAGTQYFGPGTRLTVL.

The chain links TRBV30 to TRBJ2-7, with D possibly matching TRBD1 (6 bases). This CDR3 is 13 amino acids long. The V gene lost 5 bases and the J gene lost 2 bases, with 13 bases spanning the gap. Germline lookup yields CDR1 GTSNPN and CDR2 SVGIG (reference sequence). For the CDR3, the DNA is TGTGCCTGGTCCAGGGGAAAGCCCTACGAGCAGTACTTC. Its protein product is CAWSRGKPYEQYF. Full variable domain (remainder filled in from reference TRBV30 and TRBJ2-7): SQTIHQWPATLVQPVGSPLSLECTVEGTSNPNLYWYRQAAGRGLQLLFYSVGIGQISSEVPQNLSASRPQDRQFILSSKKLLLSDSGFYLCAWSRGKPYEQYFGPGTRLTVT.

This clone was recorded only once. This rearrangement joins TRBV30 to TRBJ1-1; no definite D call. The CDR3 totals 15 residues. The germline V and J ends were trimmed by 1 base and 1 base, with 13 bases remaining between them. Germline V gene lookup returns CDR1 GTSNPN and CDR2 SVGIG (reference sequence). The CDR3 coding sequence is TGTGCCTGGAGTGGAAGGGAGACGGCGAACACTGAAGCTTTCTTT. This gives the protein CAWSGRETANTEAFF.